This T cell receptor beta chain was recovered during a study of CD8 T cells in ankylosing spondylitis. Overall study results and limits: It appeared that ankylosing spondylitis blood was characterized by a TCR beta motif of fewer than 10 highly homologous variants. As for the disease-linked clones, they showed a CD8+ phenotype and occurred at relatively low frequencies in peripheral blood. Some motif variants were previously reported in reactive arthritis synovial fluid and blood.

Each TCR beta library was made by quantitative 5'-RACE that incorporated molecular barcodes. From the 5' RACE reads, TCRdb called clonotypes with MiXCR, one entry per CDR3 protein. The profile covers around 770,000 distinct CDR3 sequences, with 12% appearing a single time and more than 0.5% taken by the ten largest. V lost 0 bases to trimming and J lost 6 bases, with 12 bases between them. Germline V gene lookup returns CDR1 MNHEY and CDR2 SVGAGI. The CDR3 is 15 residues long. As to this clonotype: Its antigen is still unknown.

This receptor was obtained from a male donor with ankylosing spondylitis. Sequenced: blood, either unsorted or a sorted T cell fraction (not recorded which). The chain has TRBV6-5 and TRBJ2-1; no firm D call. This chain's CDR3 is CASSYSMARSNEQFF. In nucleotides, the CDR3 is TGTGCCAGCAGTTACTCTATGGCCAGGTCCAATGAGCAGTTCTTC.